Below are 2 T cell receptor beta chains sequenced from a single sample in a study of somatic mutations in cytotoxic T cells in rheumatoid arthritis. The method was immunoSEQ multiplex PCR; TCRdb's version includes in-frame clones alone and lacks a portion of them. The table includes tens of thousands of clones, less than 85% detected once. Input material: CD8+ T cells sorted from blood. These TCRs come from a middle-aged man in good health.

This CDR3 reads CSVGQNTEAFF. CDR3 DNA sequence: TGCAGCGTTGGGCAGAACACTGAAGCTTTCTTT. The chain uses TRBV29-1 and TRBJ1-1, with D unresolved. The CDR3 extends over 11 amino acids. Trimming cost V 4 bases and J 1 base, with 4 bases left between them. Germline-derived CDR1 and CDR2 are SQVTM and ANQGSEA.

The CDR3 loop reads CASSHPGGGYGYTF. The CDR3, as DNA: TGTGCCAGCAGTCACCCCGGGGGGGGGTATGGCTACACCTTC. The chain recombines TRBV6-5 with TRBJ1-2; tentative D call: TRBD1 (5 bases). The CDR3 extends over 14 amino acids. The germline V and J ends were trimmed by 5 bases and 5 bases, with 15 bases remaining between them. Germline loops: CDR1 MNHEY, CDR2 SVGAGI.